Each of the 25 T cell receptor beta chains below was sequenced from the same sample in a study of regulatory T cells in long-lasting Graves disease. Time point meaning: newly diagnosed GD, antithyroid drugs for less than 3 months. Generation of the TCR library employed RNA extracted from PBMCs. Arm-PCR of CDR3 regions and iRepertoire HTBI primers were the basis on which TCR beta libraries were built. TCRdb ran MiXCR on the multiplex PCR reads and lists one entry per CDR3 protein. The sample includes a few hundred thousand distinct CDR3 sequences, around 19% seen only once; the top ten take 12% to 15%. Separately, the same data were catalogued under a study of T cells in Graves' hyperthyroidism and ophthalmopathy.

Specimen: peripheral blood mononuclear cells (PBMCs), collected at new diagnosis, from a patient treated with antithyroid drugs. The origin of the receptors is a woman aged 25 to 39 with Graves disease.

This clonotype appeared many times. This chain joins TRBV20-1 and TRBJ1-1; perhaps TRBD1 as D (6 bases). Trimming pared 6 bases from V and 0 bases from J, leaving 14 bases between. The CDR3 is 14 amino acids. Germline values: CDR1 DFQATT, CDR2 SNEGSKA (reference sequence). The CDR3 coding sequence is TGCAGTGCGAGGGGGGGGGGCGTGAACACTGAAGCTTTCTTT. Translated: CSARGGGVNTEAFF.

This clonotype was recorded many times. The chain employs TRBV20-1 and TRBJ1-6; weak D call: TRBD1 (5 bases). Germline CDR1 and CDR2: DFQATT and SNEGSKA (reference sequence). The CDR3 covers 16 residues. Trimming stripped 5 bases from V and 6 bases from J, with 20 bases between. The CDR3 sequence is CSALDRDRAFNSPLHF. The CDR3 nucleotides read TGCAGTGCTCTTGACCGGGACCGGGCCTTTAATTCACCCCTCCACTTT.

This chain's CDR3 is CASTAEGSTEAFF. For the CDR3, the DNA is TGTGCCTCCACGGCGGAGGGTAGCACTGAAGCTTTCTTT. V gene TRBV19 combines with J gene TRBJ1-1, with no clear D. The CDR3 is 13 residues long. Germline loops: CDR1 LNHDA, CDR2 SQIVND (reference sequence). The V end was cut by 11 bases, the J end by 4 bases, with 17 bases between. The full variable domain, rest sourced from reference TRBV19 and TRBJ1-1, is DGGITQSPKYLFRKEGQNVTLSCEQNLNHDAMYWYRQDPGQGLRLIYYSQIVNDFQKGDIAEGYSVSREKKESFPLTVTSAQKNPTAFYLCASTAEGSTEAFFGQGTRLTVV.

This clonotype was counted a few times. A read error is possible here, since a much larger clone lies one base away. V and J are TRBV20-1 and TRBJ2-7; no definite D call. Trimming cost V 6 bases and J 6 bases, with 12 bases left between them. Germline values: CDR1 DFQATT, CDR2 SNEGSKA (reference sequence). The CDR3 is made up of 11 amino acids. CDR3 protein: CSASDGREQYF. The CDR3 DNA follows: TGCAGTGCCTCCGATGGGCGCGAGCAGTACTTC.

This clonotype was observed at least ten times. The chain employs TRBV6-1 and TRBJ2-6, with D hard to call. V was trimmed by 3 bases and J by 0 bases, leaving 6 bases between them. Germline V lookup: CDR1 MNHNS, CDR2 SASEGT. The CDR3 loop spans 15 amino acids. The CDR3 coding sequence is TGTGCCAGCAGTGACTCTATCTCTGGGGCCAACGTCCTGACTTTC. Its translation: CASSDSISGANVLTF.

Regarding this clonotype: Relative to the germline gene, one junction end is altered; a read error may explain this. The genes are TRBV4-1 and TRBJ1-4; D is unresolved. The CDR3 has 16 amino acids. CDR1 and CDR2 (germline): MGHRA, YSYEKL. CDR3 sequence reads: CASGQAVGATNEKLFF. In nucleotides, the CDR3 is TGCGCCAGCGGCCAGGCCGTCGGGGCAACTAATGAAAAACTGTTTTTT.

V gene TRBV5-1 combines with J gene TRBJ2-2; the D is unclear. The CDR3 is made up of 15 amino acids. Germline V gives CDR1 SGHRS, CDR2 YFSETQ. Trimming removed 1 base from V and 3 bases from J, with 10 bases in between. CDR3 protein: CASSLMATDTGELFF. The CDR3 DNA is TGCGCCAGCAGCTTGATGGCGACGGACACCGGGGAGCTGTTTTTT.

This clonotype was seen ten or more times. This chain uses TRBV7-2 with TRBJ2-7, with 8 bases matching TRBD1. Germline assignment: CDR1 SGHTA and CDR2 FQGNSA. The ends lost 3 bases at V and 7 bases at J; junction bases unmatched: 8. The CDR3 is 14 amino acids. The CDR3 DNA reads as TGTGCCAGCAGCTTGGGGCAGGGGGCGGAGGAGCAGTACTTC. Translated: CASSLGQGAEEQYF. Using reference TRBV7-2 and TRBJ2-7 for the parts outside the CDR3, the full variable domain is GAGVSQSPSNKVTEKGKDVELRCDPISGHTALYWYRQSLGQGLEFLIYFQGNSAPDKSGLPSDRFSAERTGGSVSTLTIQRTQQEDSAVYLCASSLGQGAEEQYFGPGTRLTVT.

This clonotype was detected only a few times. The genes are TRBV9 and TRBJ1-3; D not resolved. CDR3 length equals 14 residues. V shed 6 bases and J shed 0 bases, with 10 bases lying between them. Germline lookup yields CDR1 SGDLS and CDR2 YYNGEE. The DNA of the CDR3 is TGTGCCAGCAACGGGTCTTACTCTGGAAACACCATATATTTT. The encoded protein is CASNGSYSGNTIYF. Full variable domain (outside the CDR3, taken from reference TRBV9 and TRBJ1-3): DSGVTQTPKHLITATGQRVTLRCSPRSGDLSVYWYQQSLDQGLQFLIQYYNGEERAKGNILERFSAQQFPDLHSELNLSSLELGDSALYFCASNGSYSGNTIYFGEGSWLTVV.

This clonotype was seen ten or more times. V gene TRBV12-3 or TRBV12-4 combines with J gene TRBJ2-7; D gene ambiguous. The V end lost 1 base, the J end lost 6 bases, and 13 bases lay between the germline ends. The CDR3 is 14 amino acids. The chain's CDR3 is CASSLGAVHLEQYF. The CDR3 nucleotides read TGTGCCAGCAGTTTAGGGGCTGTACACCTCGAGCAGTACTTC.

This clonotype was recorded many times. The genes are TRBV10-3 and TRBJ2-7, with TRBD2 matching 8 bases. The CDR3 totals 18 residues. With 3 bases clipped from V and 6 bases from J, the junction kept 19 bases outside the gene matches. The germline CDR1 and CDR2 sequences are ENHRY and SYGVKD. The CDR3 coding sequence is TGTGCCATCAGTGATCTAGCGAGGGGAGCCGGGGGGGCAGGCGAGCAGTACTTC. Translating gives CAISDLARGAGGAGEQYF.

This chain links TRBV14 with TRBJ2-6, with 9 bases that match TRBD2. In germline, CDR1 is SGHDN, CDR2 FVKESK. This CDR3 spans 16 amino acids. V lost 1 base to trimming and J lost 2 bases; unmatched junction nucleotides: 0. In DNA form, the CDR3 reads TGTGCCAGCAGCCAAGGCGGGGGGGCTGGGGCCAACGTCCTGACTTTC. As protein: CASSQGGGAGANVLTF.

This clonotype showed up many times. The chain links TRBV28 to TRBJ2-1; D may be TRBD1 or TRBD2 (5 bases each). V was cut by 3 bases and J by 8 bases, with 17 bases left in between. Germline V gene sequence: CDR1 MDHEN, CDR2 SYDVKM. This CDR3 is built from 15 residues. Here the CDR3 reads CASSFGGYRSDEQFF. The DNA for the CDR3 is TGTGCCAGCAGTTTTGGGGGATATAGGAGCGATGAGCAGTTCTTC.

This clonotype was counted many times. This sequence joins TRBV12-3 or TRBV12-4 and TRBJ2-1, with D unclear. The length of the CDR3 is 13 residues. Trimming left V 1 base short and J 8 bases short, with 9 bases between. CDR3 in amino acids: CASSLGVMDEQFF. The CDR3 bases are TGTGCCAGCAGTTTAGGCGTGATGGATGAGCAGTTCTTC.

Ten or more counts support this clonotype. The genes are TRBV5-1 and TRBJ1-2; D is unclear. Germline V gene lookup returns CDR1 SGHRS and CDR2 YFSETQ. CDR3 size: 13 residues. Trimming took off 5 bases at V and 4 bases at J, with 12 bases between the two ends. The CDR3 DNA reads as TGCGCCAGCAGTCGAGGGTCGGGCTATGGCTACACCTTC. Its protein product is CASSRGSGYGYTF.

The table lists this clonotype with many counts. In nucleotides, the CDR3 is TGTGCCAGCAGCTTTGGGCTAGCGGAGCCTCTTTACAATGAGCAGTTCTTC. Amino acid sequence: CASSFGLAEPLYNEQFF. The chain couples TRBV7-2 to TRBJ2-1; 7 bases line up with TRBD2. V shed 3 bases, J shed 4 bases, and the junction held 12 bases outside the gene matches. CDR3 length equals 17 residues. Germline V CDR1 and CDR2: SGHTA, FQGNSA.

The table lists this clonotype with many counts. The CDR3 sequence: CASSPKEWGTGNTIYF. Written as DNA, the CDR3 is TGTGCCAGCAGCCCAAAGGAGTGGGGGACTGGAAACACCATATATTTT. This sequence joins TRBV9 and TRBJ1-3; possible D gene TRBD1, 5 bases. Germline-derived CDR1 and CDR2 are SGDLS and YYNGEE. The CDR3 loop spans 16 amino acids. V was clipped by 4 bases and J by 2 bases, with 16 bases between them.

This clonotype was seen many times. The V gene is TRBV29-1, the J gene TRBJ2-7, with D possibly being TRBD1 (6 bases). The CDR3 contains 14 residues. Looked up from germline, CDR1 is SQVTM and CDR2 is ANQGSEA. This chain's CDR3 is CSCHGTGYSYEQYF. In nucleotides, the CDR3 is TGCAGTTGCCATGGCACAGGGTACTCCTACGAGCAGTACTTC.

The chain uses TRBV11-3 and TRBJ2-2; maybe TRBD1 (8 bases). Trimming removed 1 base from V and 6 bases from J, with 21 bases in between. CDR1 is SGHNT and CDR2 is YENEEA in the germline V gene. The CDR3 loop spans 18 amino acids. The CDR3 loop reads CASSLVGGPGGYAGELFF. CDR3 DNA: TGTGCCAGCAGCTTAGTGGGGGGGCCAGGGGGCTACGCCGGGGAGCTGTTTTTT.

A note on this clonotype: Just one base apart from a much larger clone, this may be a read error. The chain employs TRBV3-1 and TRBJ2-7; TRBD1 might be the D (6 bases). Germline assignment: CDR1 LGHDT and CDR2 YNNKEL (reference sequence). The CDR3 is 11 residues long. The germline V and J ends were trimmed by 4 bases and 8 bases, with 9 bases remaining between them. DNA for the CDR3: TGTGCCAGCAGCCGACAGGTCCAGCAGTACTTC. Translating it yields CASSRQVQQYF.

Remarks on this clonotype: This is likely an artifact of a read error, given a far larger clone one base away. In DNA, the CDR3 is TGCAGTGCTAGGGGGAGGGCTGAGTCCTACGAGCAGTTCTTC. It codes for CSARGRAESYEQFF. The chain uses TRBV20-1 and TRBJ2-1; 7 bases agree with TRBD2. V dropped 3 bases and J dropped 10; count of bases not matched to a gene: 12. The germline gives CDR1 DFQATT, CDR2 SNEGSKA (reference sequence). This CDR3 region has 14 residues.

This clonotype was counted many times. This sequence joins TRBV7-3 and TRBJ2-3, with unresolved D. Germline V lookup: CDR1 SGHTA, CDR2 FQGTGA. The V end was cut by 5 bases, the J end by 0 bases, with 15 bases between. The CDR3 totals 16 residues. The CDR3 reads CASSVNTEPSTDTQYF. The CDR3 DNA reads TGTGCCAGCAGCGTTAACACTGAACCTAGCACAGATACGCAGTATTTT.

This clonotype has at least ten counts. The rearrangement joins TRBV6-2 or TRBV6-3 to TRBJ2-5; D uncertain. The CDR3 covers 11 residues. V was shortened by 6 bases and J by 4 bases, with 6 bases between the two germline ends. Germline loops: CDR1 MNHEY, CDR2 SVGEGT. The CDR3, as DNA: TGTGCCAGCAGAGGCGGAGAGACCCAGTACTTC. This translates into CASRGGETQYF.

This clonotype was detected ten times or more. This chain uses TRBV3-1 with TRBJ2-2, with D tentatively TRBD1 (6 bases). The V end was cut by 6 bases, the J end by 5 bases, with 13 bases between. Germline V gene sequence: CDR1 LGHDT, CDR2 YNNKEL (reference sequence). This CDR3 region has 14 residues. This chain's CDR3 is CASRDGTTTGELFF. DNA of the CDR3: TGTGCCAGCAGAGACGGGACAACGACCGGGGAGCTGTTTTTT.

This clonotype was observed many times. V and J are TRBV6-5 and TRBJ1-6; D remains unclear. CDR1 is MNHEY and CDR2 is SVGAGI in the germline V gene. Trimming removed 0 bases at V and 9 bases at J, with 15 bases between. This CDR3 has 16 amino acids. This CDR3 reads CASSYSTGSKGSPLHF. The CDR3 nucleotides read TGTGCCAGCAGTTACTCGACGGGGTCTAAGGGTTCACCCCTCCACTTT.